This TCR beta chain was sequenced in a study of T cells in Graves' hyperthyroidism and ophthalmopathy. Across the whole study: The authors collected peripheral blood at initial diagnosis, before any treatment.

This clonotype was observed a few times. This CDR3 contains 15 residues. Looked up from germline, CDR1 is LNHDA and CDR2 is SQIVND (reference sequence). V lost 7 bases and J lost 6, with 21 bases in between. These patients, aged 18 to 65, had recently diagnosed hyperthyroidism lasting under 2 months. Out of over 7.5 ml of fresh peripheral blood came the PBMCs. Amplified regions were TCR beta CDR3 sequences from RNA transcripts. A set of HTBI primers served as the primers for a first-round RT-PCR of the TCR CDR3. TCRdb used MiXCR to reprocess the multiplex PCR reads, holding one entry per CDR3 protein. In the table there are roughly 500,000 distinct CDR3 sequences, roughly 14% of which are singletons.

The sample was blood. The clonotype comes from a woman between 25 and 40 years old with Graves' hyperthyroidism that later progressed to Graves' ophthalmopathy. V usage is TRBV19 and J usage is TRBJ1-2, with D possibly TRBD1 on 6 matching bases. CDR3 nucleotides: TGTGCCAGTACCGATACGGGGTTTGGGGGGCATGGCTACACCTTC. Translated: CASTDTGFGGHGYTF.